This T cell receptor (beta chain) was found in a study of shared clonotypes between healthy human individuals. Germline CDR1 reads SGHVS; CDR2 reads FNYEAQ. CDR3 size: 18 residues. Losses at the gene ends were 5 bases for V and 0 bases for J; bases not matched to a gene: 12. The assay was immunoSEQ multiplex PCR, and TCRdb's table has in-frame clones only and misses some. This sample has fewer than 1.8 million clones; approximately 98.5% occur once, and the top ten carry approximately 0.38%. The V and J genes are TRBV7-6 and TRBJ2-7; 11 bases are shared with TRBD2. The sequence was obtained from a man younger than 40 in good health. Material for sequencing was naive CD4+ T cells sorted from blood. Described subset: CD45RA+ positively selected. The CDR3 loop is CASSPRGLAGGLSYEQYF. Written as DNA, the CDR3 is TGTGCCAGCAGCCCACGGGGGCTAGCGGGAGGCCTCTCCTACGAGCAGTACTTC.